Each of the 12 T cell receptor beta chains below was sequenced from the same sample in a study of beta chain features in type 1 diabetes. Every isolated RNA sample was fully reverse transcribed, so sequencing captured expressed TCRB transcripts. Sequenced by immunoSEQ multiplex PCR; TCRdb stores in-frame clones only, minus some. This table has just over 600,000 clones, about a sixth appearing once. What was sequenced was naive CD4+ T cells from blood. All receptors come from a man aged 18-30 years in good health.

The chain employs TRBV11-2 and TRBJ2-7; D is undetermined. The germline CDR1 and CDR2 sequences are SGHAT and FQNNGV. The CDR3 is 11 amino acids. Trimming removed 4 bases at V and 6 bases at J, with 7 bases between. CDR3 sequence: CASSSRAEQYF. DNA of the CDR3: TGTGCCAGCAGCTCTCGGGCCGAGCAGTACTTC.

CDR3 loop: CASSQTRWGRVRNNEQFF. In nucleotides, the CDR3 is TGCGCCAGCAGCCAGACCCGGTGGGGGCGGGTGCGAAACAATGAGCAGTTCTTC. The rearrangement links TRBV4-1 to TRBJ2-1; D might be TRBD1 (6 bases). Germline V gene sequence: CDR1 MGHRA, CDR2 YSYEKL. This CDR3 region has 18 residues. Trimming stripped 3 bases from V and 5 bases from J, with 23 bases between.

In this sample, this clone turned up a few times. This chain links TRBV13 with TRBJ1-2, with D possibly being TRBD1 (5 bases). The CDR3 is 17 residues long. V lost 8 bases, J lost 2 bases, and 24 bases lay in between. Germline V gene sequence: CDR1 PRHDT, CDR2 FYEKMQ (reference sequence). The CDR3 coding sequence is TGTGCCAGCGGTCCCCGGGACCGCCTTCAGCTAAACTATGGCTACACCTTC. This sequence encodes CASGPRDRLQLNYGYTF.

This chain uses TRBV5-1 with TRBJ2-1; TRBD1 agrees at 9 bases. CDR1 and CDR2 from the germline V gene are SGHRS and YFSETQ. Trimming removed 4 bases from V and 7 bases from J; junction bases left unmatched: 15. The CDR3 covers 17 residues. DNA of the CDR3: TGCGCCAGCAGCGATACTATCAGTACCGGGACAGGGAATGAGCAGTTCTTC. Amino acid sequence: CASSDTISTGTGNEQFF. Full variable domain (outside the CDR3, taken from reference TRBV5-1 and TRBJ2-1): KAGVTQTPRYLIKTRGQQVTLSCSPISGHRSVSWYQQTPGQGLQFLFEYFSETQRNKGNFPGRFSGRQFSNSRSEMNVSTLELGDSALYLCASSDTISTGTGNEQFFGPGTRLTVL.

This clone was recorded a few times. The V and J genes are TRBV7-2 and TRBJ2-3; D is perhaps TRBD2 (6 bases). This CDR3 contains 18 residues. The germline V gene encodes CDR1 SGHTA and CDR2 FQGNSA. The V end lost 2 bases, the J end lost 0 bases, and 18 bases lay between the germline ends. CDR3 in DNA: TGTGCCAGCAGCTTAAAGGCCCACGGCGGGACTAGCACAGATACGCAGTATTTT. It codes for CASSLKAHGGTSTDTQYF.

The CDR3 DNA reads as TGTGCCAGCAGCACCTATACTAGGAGGAGGCAAGAGACCCAGTACTTC. Protein product: CASSTYTRRRQETQYF. The V and J genes are TRBV9 and TRBJ2-5; D perhaps matches TRBD2 (5 bases). CDR1 SGDLS and CDR2 YYNGEE come from the germline V gene. CDR3 length: 16 amino acids. Trimming pared 4 bases from V and 2 bases from J, leaving 18 bases between.

The chain recombines TRBV28 with TRBJ2-7; the match to TRBD2 covers 10 bases. This CDR3 comprises 15 residues. The V gene's germline CDR1 is MDHEN and CDR2 SYDVKM. V lost 6 bases, J lost 6 bases, and 11 bases stayed unmatched. In DNA form, the CDR3 reads TGTGCCAGCAGACGGACTAGCGGCCCTCCCGGCGAGCAGTACTTC. It translates to CASRRTSGPPGEQYF.

The sample holds a few counts of this clone. The chain employs TRBV19 and TRBJ2-7; 11 bases match TRBD2. Looked up from germline, CDR1 is LNHDA and CDR2 is SQIVND (reference sequence). V lost 9 bases to trimming and J lost 2 bases; unmatched junction nucleotides: 6. This CDR3 has 14 residues. The CDR3: CASALAGATYEQYF. The CDR3 nucleotides read TGTGCCAGCGCACTAGCGGGAGCGACCTACGAGCAGTACTTC.

The V gene is TRBV28, the J gene TRBJ2-3; possibly TRBD1 for D (6 bases). V was clipped by 6 bases and J by 1 base, with 11 bases between them. CDR1 is MDHEN and CDR2 is SYDVKM in the germline V gene. There are 14 residues in the CDR3. DNA of the CDR3: TGTGCCAGCAGCGAGGCAGGGGGCACAGATACGCAGTATTTT. Its protein is CASSEAGGTDTQYF.

This clone was counted only a few times. V usage is TRBV5-1 and J usage is TRBJ1-6, with D possibly being TRBD1 (5 bases). With 0 bases removed from V and 6 bases from J, the gap between germline ends came to 10 bases. Germline V gene data show CDR1 as SGHRS and CDR2 as YFSETQ. The CDR3 spans 15 residues. CDR3 protein: CASSLEGAGNSPLHF. Written as DNA, the CDR3 is TGCGCCAGCAGCTTGGAAGGGGCCGGTAATTCACCCCTCCACTTT.

The chain carries TRBV28 and TRBJ2-5; maybe TRBD2 (5 bases). Germline CDR1 MDHEN, CDR2 SYDVKM. CDR3 length equals 14 residues. V lost 8 bases and J lost 6, with 19 bases in between. Written as DNA, the CDR3 is TGTGCCAGCGGGGTTCGCACCACCGGGAAGACCCAGTACTTC. It translates to CASGVRTTGKTQYF.

This clone was seen more than once but under ten times. V usage is TRBV6-6 and J usage is TRBJ2-7; D gene ambiguous. With 4 bases removed from V and 0 bases from J, the gap between germline ends came to 13 bases. CDR1 is MNHNY and CDR2 is SVGAGI in the germline V gene (reference sequence). The CDR3 sequence is 15 residues long. CDR3 DNA: TGTGCCAGCAGTTTCGGCGCGACGGGCTCCTACGAGCAGTACTTC. As protein: CASSFGATGSYEQYF.